This is a list of T cell receptor beta chains from one sample in a study of blood T cell repertoires in COVID-19. The protocol was immunoSEQ multiplex PCR, while the TCRdb copy is restricted to in-frame clones and leaves out a portion. Of 250,000 to 300,000 clones in the sample, just over 85% were seen once. The sample was peripheral blood. The receptors were sampled from a woman aged 25 to 39 with active or convalescent COVID-19. CDR3s include the opening cysteine and the closing phenylalanine or tryptophan. The size entry is marked missing in some rows and otherwise reads once, few, many or a size class.

>TRBV27|13|NA
CASSTTGVTEAFF
>TRBV10-2|14|NA
CASSESLARHGYTF
>TRBV10-3|12|NA
CALGQNTGELFF
>TRBV14|19|NA
CASSQDSRQGSSYNSPLHF
>TRBV12-3/TRBV12-4|12|NA
CASSFTGFGYTF
>TRBV28|17|NA
CASSPILQGFPNQPQHF
>TRBV5-6|14|few
CASSFTGYLSPLHF
>TRBV28|15|once
CASTLRTGGTDTQYF
>TRBV5-4|14|NA
CASSHLQGNYGYTF
>TRBV6-5|15|NA
CASGETGFGNQPQHF
>TRBV5-6|14|NA
CASSLLGGWNEQYF
>TRBV7-6|18|NA
CASSPDRSPINMNTEAFF
>TRBV5-1|16|NA
CASSLAGRGRSETQYF
>TRBV9|15|NA
CASSVETSGGVEQFF
>TRBV27|15|NA
CASSLSWTSGGEQFF
>TRBV15|13|once
CATSRREDTEAFF
>TRBV4-3|16|NA
CASSQESPGGLNEQFF
>TRBV9|14|NA
CASSPRGGNTEAFF
>TRBV25-1|12|NA
CATRQGWNEQFF
>TRBV3-1/TRBV3-2|15|NA
CASSQLDRPSYGYTF
>TRBV2|15|NA
CASSERNQGVDTQYF
>TRBV6-4|15|NA
CASSDSRQGPYGYTF
>TRBV4-1|16|few
CASSQELSTPAYEQYF
>TRBV7-2|15|NA
CASSLQRETSYEQYF
>TRBV28|14|few
CASRPGGPTDGYTF
>TRBV28|15|NA
CASSAQGATNEKLFF
>TRBV6-5|14|NA
CASSLDRGSYEQYF
>TRBV25-1|13|NA
CASSPGGPDTQYF